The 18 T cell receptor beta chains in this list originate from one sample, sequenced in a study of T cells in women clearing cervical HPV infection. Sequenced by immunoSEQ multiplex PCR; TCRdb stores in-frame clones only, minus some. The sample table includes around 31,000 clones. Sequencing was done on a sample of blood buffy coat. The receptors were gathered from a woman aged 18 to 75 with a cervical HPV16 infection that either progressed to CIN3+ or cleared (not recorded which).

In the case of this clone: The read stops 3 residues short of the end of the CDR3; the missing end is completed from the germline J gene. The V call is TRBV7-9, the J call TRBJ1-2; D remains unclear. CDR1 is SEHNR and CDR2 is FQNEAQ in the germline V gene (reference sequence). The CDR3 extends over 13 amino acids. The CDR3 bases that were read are TGTGCCAGCAGCTTAGCTGTAGCGGATGAC. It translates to CASSLAVADD. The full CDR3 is CASSLAVADDYTF.

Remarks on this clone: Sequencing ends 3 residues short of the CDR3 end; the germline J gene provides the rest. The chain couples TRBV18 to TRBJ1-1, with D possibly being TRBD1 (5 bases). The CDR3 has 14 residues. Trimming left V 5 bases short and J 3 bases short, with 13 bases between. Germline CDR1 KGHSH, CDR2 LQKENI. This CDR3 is CASSSTVDYTEAFF. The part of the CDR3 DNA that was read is TGTGCCAGCTCATCGACAGTTGATTACACTGAA.

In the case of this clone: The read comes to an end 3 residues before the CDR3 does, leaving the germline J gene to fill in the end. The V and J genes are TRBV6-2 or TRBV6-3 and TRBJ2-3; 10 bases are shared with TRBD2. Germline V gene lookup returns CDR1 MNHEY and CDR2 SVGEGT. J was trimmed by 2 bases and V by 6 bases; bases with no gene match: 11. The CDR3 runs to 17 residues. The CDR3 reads CASSLHLAGDNTDTQYF. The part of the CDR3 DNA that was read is TGTGCCAGCAGCTTACATCTAGCGGGGGACAACACAGATACG.

The part of the CDR3 DNA that was read is TGCAGTGCTGTATCTCAGAGAGGGGGCGGGTATGGC. Its translation: CSAVSQRGGGYG. In full, the CDR3 reads CSAVSQRGGGYGYTF. The chain has TRBV20-1 and TRBJ1-2; 7 bases line up with TRBD1. The DNA ends 3 residues before the CDR3 does, and the rest of the CDR3 is filled in from the germline J gene. Germline-derived CDR1 and CDR2 are DFQATT and SNEGSKA (reference sequence). This CDR3 has 15 amino acids. The V gene end was trimmed by 5 bases and the J gene end by 5 bases; junction bases not matched to a gene: 14.

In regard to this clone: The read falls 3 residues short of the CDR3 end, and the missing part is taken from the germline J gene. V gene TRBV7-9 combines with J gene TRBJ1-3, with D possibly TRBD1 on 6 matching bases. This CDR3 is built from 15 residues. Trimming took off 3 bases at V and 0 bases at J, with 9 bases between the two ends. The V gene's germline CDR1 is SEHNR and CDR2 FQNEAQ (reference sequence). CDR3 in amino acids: CASSLTTGSGNTIYF. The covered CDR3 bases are TGTGCCAGCAGCTTGACGACAGGCTCTGGAAACACC.

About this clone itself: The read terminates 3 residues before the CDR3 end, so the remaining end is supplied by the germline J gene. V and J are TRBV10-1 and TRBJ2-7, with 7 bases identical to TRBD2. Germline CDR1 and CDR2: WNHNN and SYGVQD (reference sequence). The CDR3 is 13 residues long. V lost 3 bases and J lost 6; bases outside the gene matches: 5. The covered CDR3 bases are TGCGCCAGCAGTGACTGGCGGGAGAGCGAG. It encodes CASSDWRESE. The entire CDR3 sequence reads CASSDWRESEQYF.

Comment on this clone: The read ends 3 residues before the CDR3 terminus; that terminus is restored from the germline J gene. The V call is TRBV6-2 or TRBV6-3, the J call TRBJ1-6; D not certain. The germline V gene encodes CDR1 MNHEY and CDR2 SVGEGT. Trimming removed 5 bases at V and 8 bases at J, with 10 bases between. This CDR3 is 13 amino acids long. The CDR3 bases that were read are TGTGCCAGCAGTACCAGTTTTGATTCACCC. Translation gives CASSTSFDSP. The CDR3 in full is CASSTSFDSPLHF.

The covered CDR3 bases are TGTGCCAGTAGTGCGGGACTAGTCAGTGAC. Its translation is CASSAGLVSD. The entire CDR3 reads CASSAGLVSDYTF. The chain has TRBV19 and TRBJ1-2; D possibly corresponds to TRBD1 (5 bases). The read stops 3 residues short of the end of the CDR3; the missing end is completed from the germline J gene. Germline CDR1 reads LNHDA; CDR2 reads SQIVND (reference sequence). CDR3 size: 13 residues.

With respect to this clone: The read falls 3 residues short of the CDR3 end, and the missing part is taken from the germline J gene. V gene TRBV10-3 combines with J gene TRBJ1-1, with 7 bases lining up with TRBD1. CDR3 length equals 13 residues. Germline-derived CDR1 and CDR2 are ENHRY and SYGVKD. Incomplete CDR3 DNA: TGTGCCATCAGGGCCCAACAGGGGAAAGCT. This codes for CAIRAQQGKA. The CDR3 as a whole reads CAIRAQQGKAAFF.

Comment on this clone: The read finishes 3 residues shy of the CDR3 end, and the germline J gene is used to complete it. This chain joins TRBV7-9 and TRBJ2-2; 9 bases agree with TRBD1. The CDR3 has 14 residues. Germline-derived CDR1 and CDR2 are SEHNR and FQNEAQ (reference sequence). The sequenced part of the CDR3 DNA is TGTGCCAGCAGCACACAGGGGGCACGGGAAAAG. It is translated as CASSTQGAREK. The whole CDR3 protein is CASSTQGAREKLFF.

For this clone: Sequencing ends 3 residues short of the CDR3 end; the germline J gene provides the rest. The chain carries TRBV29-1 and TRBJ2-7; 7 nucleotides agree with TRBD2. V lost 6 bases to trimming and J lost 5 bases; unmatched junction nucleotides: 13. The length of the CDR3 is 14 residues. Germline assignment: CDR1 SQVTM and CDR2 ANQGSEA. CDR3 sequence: CSVGGGKGTDEQYF. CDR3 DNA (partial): TGCAGCGTGGGGGGGGGAAAGGGCACGGACGAG.

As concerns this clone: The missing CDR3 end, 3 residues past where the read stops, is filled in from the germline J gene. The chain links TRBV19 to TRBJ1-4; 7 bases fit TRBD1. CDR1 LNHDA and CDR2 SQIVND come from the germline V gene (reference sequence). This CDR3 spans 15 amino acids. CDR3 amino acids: CASSSQQGVRSPLFF. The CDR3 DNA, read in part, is TGTGCCAGTAGTTCCCAGCAGGGGGTTAGATCACCA.

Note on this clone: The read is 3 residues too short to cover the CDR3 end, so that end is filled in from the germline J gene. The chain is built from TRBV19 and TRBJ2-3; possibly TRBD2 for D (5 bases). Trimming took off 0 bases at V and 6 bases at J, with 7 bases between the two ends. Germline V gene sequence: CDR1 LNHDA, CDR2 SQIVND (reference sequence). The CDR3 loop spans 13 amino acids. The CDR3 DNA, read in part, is TGTGCCAGTAGTATAGATGGCGGGGATACG. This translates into CASSIDGGDT. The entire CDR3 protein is CASSIDGGDTQYF.

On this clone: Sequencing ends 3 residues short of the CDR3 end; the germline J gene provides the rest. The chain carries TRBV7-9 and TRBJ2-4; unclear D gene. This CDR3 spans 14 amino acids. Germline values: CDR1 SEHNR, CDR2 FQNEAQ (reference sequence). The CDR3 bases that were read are TGTGCCAGCAGCTTAGGGCAACAGTCCGCTGGT. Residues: CASSLGQQSAG. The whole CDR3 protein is CASSLGQQSAGQYF.

The CDR3 protein is CARSPGLAWRGGELFF. CDR3 DNA (partial): TGTGCCAGAAGCCCGGGACTAGCCTGGAGGGGCGGGGAG. The J gene is TRBJ2-2, the V gene TRBV5-3; 9 nucleotides match TRBD2. The DNA ends 3 residues before the CDR3 does, and the rest of the CDR3 is filled in from the germline J gene. TRBV5-3 is identified as an open reading frame with a role that is uncertain. The CDR3 contains 16 residues. Germline trimming cut 4 bases from V and 7 bases from J; bases unmatched to any gene: 11.

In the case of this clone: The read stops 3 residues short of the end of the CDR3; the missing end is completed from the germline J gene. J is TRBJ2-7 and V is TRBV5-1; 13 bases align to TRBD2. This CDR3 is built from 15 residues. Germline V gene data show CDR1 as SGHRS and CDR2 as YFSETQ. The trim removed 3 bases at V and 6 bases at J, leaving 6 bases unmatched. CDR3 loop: CASSSGLAGTSEQYF. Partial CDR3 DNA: TGCGCCAGCAGCTCGGGACTAGCGGGAACGAGCGAG.

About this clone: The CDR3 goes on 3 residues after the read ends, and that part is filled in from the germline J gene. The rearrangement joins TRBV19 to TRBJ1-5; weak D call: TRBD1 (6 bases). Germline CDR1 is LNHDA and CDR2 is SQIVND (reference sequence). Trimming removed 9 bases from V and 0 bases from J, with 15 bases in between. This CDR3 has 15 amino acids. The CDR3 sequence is CASQTGFYSNQPQHF. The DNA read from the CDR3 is TGTGCCAGCCAAACAGGGTTCTATAGCAATCAGCCC.

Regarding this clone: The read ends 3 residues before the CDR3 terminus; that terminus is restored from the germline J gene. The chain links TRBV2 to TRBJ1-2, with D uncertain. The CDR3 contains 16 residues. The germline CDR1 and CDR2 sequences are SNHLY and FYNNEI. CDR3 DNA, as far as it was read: TGTGCCAGCGGCTCACGAGGACTGGTTAGCTCCTACGAC. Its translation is CASGSRGLVSSYD. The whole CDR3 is CASGSRGLVSSYDYTF.